A selection of T cell receptor beta chains follows, all from one sample in a study of blood T cell repertoires in COVID-19. TCRdb's table, derived via immunoSEQ multiplex PCR, lists solely in-frame clones and lacks some. The sample includes about 78,000 clones, about 89% of them seen just once. The specimen sequenced was peripheral blood. The receptors come from a woman aged 60 to 75 with acute or convalescent COVID-19. Both conserved end residues are part of each CDR3. A D gene is named only where the DNA matches it firmly. Expanded clones get a size class; other rows say once, few or many, or leave the size out.

.	TRBV11-2	TRBJ1-1	.	TGTGCCAGCAGCTCCCAGGGAAGAGCGACTGAAGCTTTCTTT	CASSSQGRATEAFF
.	TRBV12-3/TRBV12-4	TRBJ1-5	.	TGTGCCAGCAGTTTAGGCAGGGTCCAGCCCCAGCATTTT	CASSLGRVQPQHF
.	TRBV7-9	TRBJ1-4	.	TGTGCCAGCGGCTGGTCCATCGGAGCAACTAATGAAAAACTGTTTTTT	CASGWSIGATNEKLFF
TRBD1	TRBV19	TRBJ2-1	many	TGTGCCAGTAGCGGACAGGGAGCAGGGTACAATGAGCAGTTCTTC	CASSGQGAGYNEQFF
.	TRBV7-9	TRBJ1-6	.	TGTGCCAGCAGCTTTCAGGCCGATAATTCACCCCTCCACTTT	CASSFQADNSPLHF
TRBD2	TRBV7-8	TRBJ2-3	.	TGTGCCAGCGGGAGGCTAGCGGACTCTAGCACAGATACGCAGTATTTT	CASGRLADSSTDTQYF
TRBD1	TRBV3-1/TRBV3-2	TRBJ1-1	once	TGTGCCAGCAGCTCAGGGACAGACACTGAAGCTTTCTTT	CASSSGTDTEAFF
.	TRBV12-3/TRBV12-4	TRBJ2-2	.	TGTGCCAGCCTACGGACAGACACCGGGGAGCTGTTTTTT	CASLRTDTGELFF
TRBD1	TRBV6-5	TRBJ2-1	few	TGTGCCAGCACCGGGGACAGGGGCTACAATGAGCAGTTCTTC	CASTGDRGYNEQFF
.	TRBV4-1	TRBJ2-7	.	TGCGCCAGCAGCCTCGGACAGACTTACGAGCAGTACTTC	CASSLGQTYEQYF
.	TRBV6-6	TRBJ2-7	.	TGTGCCAGCACTTCAACCGGGAGTCCGATCTCCTACGAGCAGTACTTC	CASTSTGSPISYEQYF
TRBD1	TRBV18	TRBJ2-7	.	TGTGCCAGCTCACTAGCGGACAGGGAAAATACCGAGCAGTACTTC	CASSLADRENTEQYF
TRBD1	TRBV11-2	TRBJ2-1	.	TGTGCCAGCAGCTTAGTGCGGGGACAGGTCAATGAGCAGTTCTTC	CASSLVRGQVNEQFF
.	TRBV19	TRBJ1-5	.	TGTGCCAGTAGCCCGTCCGGAGGTCCTGGCAATCAGCCCCAGCATTTT	CASSPSGGPGNQPQHF
.	TRBV28	TRBJ1-2	.	TGTGCCAGCAGTTTATTTGTCCCGGGGGGTCCTGGCTACACCTTC	CASSLFVPGGPGYTF
TRBD1	TRBV28	TRBJ1-4	.	TGTGCCAGCAGTCCGGGACAGGGGGTAGACGAAAAACTGTTTTTT	CASSPGQGVDEKLFF
TRBD2	TRBV7-9	TRBJ2-1	.	TGTGCCAGCACCACGACTAGCGGGGGCCTCTCCTACAATGAGCAGTTCTTC	CASTTTSGGLSYNEQFF
TRBD1	TRBV2	TRBJ2-1	.	TGTGCCAGGGGGACAGACTACAATGAGCAGTTCTTC	CARGTDYNEQFF
TRBD1	TRBV6-6	TRBJ1-6	.	TGTGCCAGCAGTTACGGGACAGTCTTTTATGATTCACCCCTCCACTTT	CASSYGTVFYDSPLHF
TRBD2	TRBV7-9	TRBJ2-5	.	TGTGCCAGCAGCTTAAGCGGGATCCCCGGGGAGACCCAGTACTTC	CASSLSGIPGETQYF
.	TRBV24-1	TRBJ2-5	once	TGTGCCACCAGTGATCCGAGACGGGGGAGACCCCAAGAGACCCAGTACTTC	CATSDPRRGRPQETQYF
.	TRBV10-3	TRBJ1-3	few	TGTGCCATCAGTGAGTCGCCTGGGGAGGGAAACACCATATATTTT	CAISESPGEGNTIYF
.	TRBV3-1/TRBV3-2	TRBJ2-1	.	TGTGCCAGCAGCCAAGCTAGGAATGAGCAGTTCTTC	CASSQARNEQFF
TRBD1	TRBV9	TRBJ1-2	.	TGTGCCAGCAGCGCCCGACAGGGGAGAGGTGGCTACACCTTC	CASSARQGRGGYTF
.	TRBV10-1	TRBJ1-5	few	TGCGCCAGCAGTTATCCGGGTCGGTTTGATCAGCCCCAGCATTTT	CASSYPGRFDQPQHF
TRBD1	TRBV5-5	TRBJ2-7	.	TGTGCCAGCAGCTCCGGACAGGGGGGGTTCTACGAGCAGTACTTC	CASSSGQGGFYEQYF
TRBD2	TRBV6-2/TRBV6-3	TRBJ2-5	.	TGTGCCAGCAGCGGACTAGCGGGAGGTTCGGAGACCCAGTACTTC	CASSGLAGGSETQYF
TRBD2	TRBV19	TRBJ2-1	.	TGTGCCAGTAGTATGAAAGCGGGAAGCAATGAGCAGTTCTTC	CASSMKAGSNEQFF
TRBD2	TRBV28	TRBJ2-5	.	TGTGCCAGCAGTCCCCCCCGGGGGGGCGAAATAGAGACCCAGTACTTC	CASSPPRGGEIETQYF
.	TRBV7-2	TRBJ1-2	.	TGTGCCAGCAGCTTAGAGGACAGTAACTATGGCTACACCTTC	CASSLEDSNYGYTF
.	TRBV9	TRBJ1-2	.	TGTGCCAGCAGCGCCCCAGGGATCTATGGCTACACCTTC	CASSAPGIYGYTF
.	TRBV5-1	TRBJ2-3	.	TGCGCCAGCAGCTTCAGGGGGGCTTCTCCAGATACGCAGTATTTT	CASSFRGASPDTQYF
.	TRBV5-1	TRBJ2-2	once	TGCGCCAGCAGACCCCCTGCAGGGTCGGGCACCGGGGAGCTGTTTTTT	CASRPPAGSGTGELFF
TRBD2	TRBV28	TRBJ2-3	.	TGTGCCAGCGGCCTTGGGACTAGCGGACGCACAGATACGCAGTATTTT	CASGLGTSGRTDTQYF
TRBD1	TRBV23-1	TRBJ2-7	once	TGCGCCAGCAGCCTACTTCGGACAGGGTGCTCCTACGAGCAGTACTTC	CASSLLRTGCSYEQYF
TRBD2	TRBV19	TRBJ2-4	once	TGTGCCAGTAGTATAGAAACTAGCGGGTTCCTTCTAGCCAAAAACATTCAGTACTTC	CASSIETSGFLLAKNIQYF
TRBD1	TRBV24-1	TRBJ2-2	.	TGTGCCACCAGTGACTCCCGGACAGGGAACACCGGGGAGCTGTTTTTT	CATSDSRTGNTGELFF
TRBD1	TRBV4-2	TRBJ2-1	.	TGTGCCAGCAGCCAAGAACAGGGGGGCTCCTACAATGAGCAGTTCTTC	CASSQEQGGSYNEQFF
.	TRBV25-1	TRBJ1-5	few	TGTGCCAGCAGTCAACAGGGAGATCAGCCCCAGCATTTT	CASSQQGDQPQHF
TRBD2	TRBV28	TRBJ2-2	few	TGTGCCAGCAGTCCCCCACTAGCGGGATTATACACCGGGGAGCTGTTTTTT	CASSPPLAGLYTGELFF
.	TRBV7-9	TRBJ2-1	.	TGTGCCAGCAGCTTGGAACGGGACAATGAGCAGTTCTTC	CASSLERDNEQFF
.	TRBV28	TRBJ1-5	.	TGTGCCAGCAGGAACAGGGTTAGCAATCAGCCCCAGCATTTT	CASRNRVSNQPQHF
TRBD2	TRBV29-1	TRBJ2-7	few	TGCAGCGTTGAAGAGGGGGACTACCACGAGCAGTACTTC	CSVEEGDYHEQYF